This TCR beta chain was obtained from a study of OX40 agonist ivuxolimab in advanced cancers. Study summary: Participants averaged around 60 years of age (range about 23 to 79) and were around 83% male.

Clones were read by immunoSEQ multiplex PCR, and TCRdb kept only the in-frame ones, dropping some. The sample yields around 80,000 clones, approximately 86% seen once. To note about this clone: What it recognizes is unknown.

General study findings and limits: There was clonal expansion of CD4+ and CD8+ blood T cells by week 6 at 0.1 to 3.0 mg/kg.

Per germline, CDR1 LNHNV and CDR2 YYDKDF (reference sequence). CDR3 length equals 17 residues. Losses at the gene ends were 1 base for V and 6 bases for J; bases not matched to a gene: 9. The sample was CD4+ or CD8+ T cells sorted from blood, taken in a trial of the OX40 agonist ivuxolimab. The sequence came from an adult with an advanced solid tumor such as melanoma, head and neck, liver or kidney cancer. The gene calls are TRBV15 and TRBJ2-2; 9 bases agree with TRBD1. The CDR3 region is CATSRGPGQGIPGELFF. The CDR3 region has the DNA TGTGCCACCAGCAGAGGTCCGGGACAGGGAATTCCCGGGGAGCTGTTTTTT.